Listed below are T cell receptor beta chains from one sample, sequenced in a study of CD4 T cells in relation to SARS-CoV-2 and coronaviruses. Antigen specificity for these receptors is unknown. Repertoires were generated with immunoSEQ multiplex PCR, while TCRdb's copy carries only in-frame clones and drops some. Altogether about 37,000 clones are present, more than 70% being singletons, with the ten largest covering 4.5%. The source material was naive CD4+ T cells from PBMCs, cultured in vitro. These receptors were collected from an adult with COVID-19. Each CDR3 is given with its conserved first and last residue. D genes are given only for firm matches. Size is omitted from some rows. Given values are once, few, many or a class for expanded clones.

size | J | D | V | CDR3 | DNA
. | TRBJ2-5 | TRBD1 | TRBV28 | CASRTQGAGTQYF | TGTGCCAGCAGAACGCAGGGGGCCGGGACCCAGTACTTC
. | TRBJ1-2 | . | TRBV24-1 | CATRGGEDYGYTF | TGTGCCACACGCGGGGGCGAAGACTATGGCTACACCTTC
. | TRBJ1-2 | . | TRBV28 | CASISRAGPGYTF | TGTGCCAGCATCTCCCGAGCGGGGCCGGGCTACACCTTC
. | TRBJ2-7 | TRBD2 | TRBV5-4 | CASSSQREGDYEQYF | TGTGCCAGCAGCTCCCAGCGGGAGGGTGACTACGAGCAGTACTTC
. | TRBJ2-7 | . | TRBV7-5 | CARSFGSLSGRGYEQYF | TGTGCCAGAAGCTTTGGGTCGCTAAGCGGGAGGGGGTACGAGCAGTACTTC
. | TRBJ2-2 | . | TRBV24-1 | CATSDSSTGELFF | TGTGCCACCAGTGATTCGAGTACCGGGGAGCTGTTTTTT
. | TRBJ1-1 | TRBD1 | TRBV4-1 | CASSLSGQGARGFF | TGCGCCAGCAGCCTTTCGGGACAGGGGGCAAGGGGTTTCTTT
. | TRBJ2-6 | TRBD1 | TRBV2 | CASSLWTGSGANVLTF | TGTGCCAGCAGTCTATGGACAGGGTCTGGGGCCAACGTCCTGACTTTC
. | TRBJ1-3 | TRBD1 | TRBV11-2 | CASSLAGGFGNTIYF | TGTGCCAGCAGCTTAGCAGGGGGCTTCGGAAACACCATATATTTT
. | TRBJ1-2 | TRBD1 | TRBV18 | CASSPSGQTRYGYTF | TGTGCCAGCTCACCCTCGGGACAGACTCGCTATGGCTACACCTTC
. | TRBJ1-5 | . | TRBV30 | CAWSHSPRGGPDQPQHF | TGTGCCTGGAGCCATTCGCCTCGGGGGGGTCCCGATCAGCCCCAGCATTTT
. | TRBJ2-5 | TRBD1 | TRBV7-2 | CASSWGQVQETQYF | TGTGCCAGCAGCTGGGGACAGGTCCAAGAGACCCAGTACTTC
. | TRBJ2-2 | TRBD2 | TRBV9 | CASSPGLAGGVNGELFF | TGTGCCAGCAGCCCGGGACTAGCGGGAGGGGTTAACGGGGAGCTGTTTTTT
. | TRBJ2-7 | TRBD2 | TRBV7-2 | CASSLAGGPDEQYF | TGTGCCAGCAGCTTAGCGGGAGGGCCCGACGAGCAGTACTTC
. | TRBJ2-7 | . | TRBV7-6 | CASSFGHSGTTYEQYF | TGTGCCAGCAGCTTTGGACACAGCGGGACAACCTACGAGCAGTACTTC
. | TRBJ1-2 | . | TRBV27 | CASSPRGPAEGYTF | TGTGCCAGCAGTCCCCGGGGCCCAGCGGAAGGCTACACCTTC
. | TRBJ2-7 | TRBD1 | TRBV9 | CASSATGTGVYEQYF | TGTGCCAGCAGCGCCACCGGGACAGGGGTCTACGAGCAGTACTTC
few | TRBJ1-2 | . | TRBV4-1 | CASSQVRDPKLARGGYTF | TGCGCCAGCAGCCAAGTAAGGGACCCCAAGTTGGCAAGGGGTGGCTACACCTTC
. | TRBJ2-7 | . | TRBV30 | CAWSVLKIGKGNSYEQYF | TGTGCCTGGAGTGTACTAAAGATAGGCAAGGGGAACTCCTACGAGCAGTACTTC
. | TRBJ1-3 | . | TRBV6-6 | CASSYWTFSGNTIYF | TGTGCCAGCAGTTACTGGACATTCTCTGGAAACACCATATATTTT
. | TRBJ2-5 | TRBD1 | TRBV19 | CASSISTGGRETQYF | TGTGCCAGTAGTATATCTACAGGGGGCAGAGAGACCCAGTACTTC
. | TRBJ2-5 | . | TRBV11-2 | CASSLNGQTQYF | TGTGCCAGCAGCTTGAATGGACAGACCCAGTACTTC
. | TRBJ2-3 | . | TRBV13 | CASSLEALTMGTDTQYF | TGTGCCAGCAGCTTAGAGGCACTCACCATGGGCACAGATACGCAGTATTTT
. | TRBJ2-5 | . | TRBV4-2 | CASSHGETQYF | TGTGCCAGCAGCCACGGAGAGACCCAGTACTTC